This T cell receptor (beta chain) was recorded in a study of blood T cells in healthy people across ages (dated by TCRdb to about 2015). About the investigation overall: In model experiments, template switching captured about one uniquely barcoded TCR beta cDNA molecule for every two T cells. Age-related changes in TCR beta repertoire diversity were measured in the study by deep sequencing normalized with unique cDNA molecular identifiers. The donors were split into four age groups: young (average roughly 15 years), middle-aged (39), aged (over 55) and long-lived (under 90). Two additional independent replicas of 1 million unique cDNA reads from the same blood draw were analyzed for two donors (one aged 18 to 30 and one aged 80 or older).

General conclusions and limits of the study: Conclusive comparison of naive and antigen-experienced compartments was prevented by the profiling of bulk unsorted PBMCs. The CMV infection status of donors was not known, potentially confounding age-related changes in expanded clonotypes. Observed TCR beta diversity per million T cells fell roughly linearly with age, and a significant reduction was already apparent by age around 40. Estimates of total diversity based on one million sequenced T cells were considered lower bounds and underestimates. There was a strong correlation between observed TCR beta diversity and the percentage of naive T cells measured by flow cytometry. Compared with the aged group, the long-lived group had more naive CD4+ T cells, fewer expanded clones and increased TCR diversity, suggesting age selection.

The protocol used for the library was 5' RACE. The run used an Illumina HiSeq 2500. The second PCR ran for about 6 to 12 cycles and used a J-beta primer mix along with a sample-barcoded 5' primer. Each TCR beta cDNA molecule received a unique molecular identifier from a template-switch 5' adaptor carrying 12 random nucleotides. At least 2.5 million CDR3-containing paired-end reads were obtained from each sample. First-strand cDNA was synthesized from all RNA with the Mint cDNA synthesis kit, primed by a TRBC-specific oligonucleotide. Following uracil-DNA glycosylase treatment, a first 18-cycle PCR with universal primers M1SS and BC2_uni_R was performed on all cDNA. As for how the authors treated the data: For normalization, 1 million high-quality reads, each with a distinct molecular identifier, were randomly selected from each sample. Instead of being binned into consensus sequences, reads with shared molecular identifiers were discarded. MiTCR, with a Q25 quality threshold and the strictest error-elimination algorithm, was used for CDR3 identification, clonotype clustering and error correction. A nonparametric unseen species model with Euler transformation was used to estimate lower-bound total TCR beta diversity. TCRdb applied fastp at Q25 and MiXCR to the public reads, then kept only in-frame beta chains. Every entry covers one CDR3 protein and lists the most common genes and DNA from its rows. It is TCRdb's table, rather than the study itself, that gives the V and J calls and clone size. For this sample the table gives hundreds of thousands of distinct CDR3 sequences, of which 20% to 25% were detected only once. 9.4% of the sample is held by the ten biggest clonotypes.

Donors were 39 systemically healthy Caucasian individuals from Russia aged roughly 6 to 100 years. Each donor gave approximately 9.4 milliliters of peripheral blood, drawn into EDTA-treated Vacutainer tubes. PBMCs were isolated by Ficoll-Paque density-gradient centrifugation, with at least 6.5 million obtained per sample. Total RNA was extracted from PBMCs with Trizol reagent, with at least 6 micrograms obtained per sample. For every donor, flow cytometry on a PBMC aliquot measured the percentage of naive CD45RAhigh/CD27high T cells. At the junction V is shortened by 2 bases and J by 8 bases, with 15 bases in between. The germline V gene yields MGHRA for CDR1 and YSYEKL for CDR2. Taken from cysteine to phenylalanine, the CDR3 has 15 residues. This entry keeps only the CDR3 DNA: 45 bases, framed from base 1. As concerns this clonotype: The antigen it recognizes is unknown. Base qualities are missing; no much larger clone stands one base away.

These records were also assigned to another study, of T cells of mothers and their children. Drawing on the second study: The donors were nine systemically healthy Caucasian individuals, made up of three mothers and their six children. cDNA synthesis consumed the entire amount of extracted RNA, loaded at approximately 1.5 ug RNA in each 15 ul reaction. In the second PCR, the M1S primer introduced both the sample barcodes and 2-4 random nucleotides. Each mother yielded over 8.5 million TCR beta CDR3 reads and each child roughly 3.1 million reads. In both related and unrelated pairs, thymic selection shapes the output of TCR recombination in a similar way, with inherited differences having only a minor effect. Normalized repertoire overlap in related mother-child pairs was always slightly higher than in unrelated mother-child pairs, but the difference was never significant. Persistent microchimeric T cell clones were not detected, at a sensitivity of 85 to 100 clones per million clonotypes. In the study, deep NGS was used to compare the TCR beta repertoires of mothers and children, and features distinguishing related mother-child pairs from unrelated individuals were sought. On average, the children were roughly 10 +/- 4 years old, while the mothers were roughly 40 +/- 4 years old. After adapter ligation was performed with NEBNext reagents, the libraries were sequenced on an Illumina HiSeq 2000 with 100+100 nt paired-end reads. Mother and child libraries were prepared a month apart and sequenced in separate runs to prevent cross-contamination. Between about 500,000 and 2,100,000 distinct TCR beta clonotypes were identified per donor. Naive TCR beta clonotypes were estimated from low-frequency clonotypes matched to each donor's FACS-determined naive share, without sorting.

Sequencing input: blood. The source is a boy under 18 in good health. The V and J genes are TRBV4-1 and TRBJ1-4; the D gene is not confidently resolved. The CDR3 reads CASSQTPAESEKLFF. In nucleotides, the sequence is TGCGCCAGCAGCCAAACTCCCGCGGAGAGCGAAAAACTGTTTTTT.